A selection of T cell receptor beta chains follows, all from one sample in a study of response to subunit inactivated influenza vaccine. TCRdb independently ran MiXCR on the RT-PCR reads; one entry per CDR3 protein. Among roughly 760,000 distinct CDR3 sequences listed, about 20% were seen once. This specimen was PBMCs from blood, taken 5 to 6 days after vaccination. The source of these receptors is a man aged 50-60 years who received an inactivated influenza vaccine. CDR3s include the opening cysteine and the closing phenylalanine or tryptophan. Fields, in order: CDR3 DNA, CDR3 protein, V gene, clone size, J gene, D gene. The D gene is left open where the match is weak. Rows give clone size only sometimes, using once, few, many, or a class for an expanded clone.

DNA: TGTGCCAGCAGCCGCTCGGGCAGGGTTCAAGAGACCCAGTACTTC
CDR3: CASSRSGRVQETQYF
V: TRBV7-8
size: -
J: TRBJ2-5
D: -

DNA: TGTGCCAGCAGTTTTAGTACAGGGGGCTTGGCTTTCTTT
CDR3: CASSFSTGGLAFF
V: TRBV12-3/TRBV12-4
size: -
J: TRBJ1-1
D: TRBD1

DNA: TGTGCCAGCAGCCAAGCCGGGGTTCAATACGAGCAGTACTTC
CDR3: CASSQAGVQYEQYF
V: TRBV3-1
size: -
J: TRBJ2-7
D: -

DNA: TGCGCCAGCAGTGTTCGACGGTATATGACCCAGTACTTC
CDR3: CASSVRRYMTQYF
V: TRBV10-2
size: -
J: TRBJ2-5
D: -

DNA: TGTGCCAGCAGCTTAGGAGGTTTTGGCAATCAGCCCCAGCATTTT
CDR3: CASSLGGFGNQPQHF
V: TRBV5-6
size: few
J: TRBJ1-5
D: -

DNA: TGTGCCACCAGTGACGACAGGGGCAACACCGGGGAGCTGTTTTTT
CDR3: CATSDDRGNTGELFF
V: TRBV24-1
size: few
J: TRBJ2-2
D: TRBD1

DNA: TGTGCCAGCACAGGAAGCGTCGGCACCGGGGAGCTGTTTTTT
CDR3: CASTGSVGTGELFF
V: TRBV7-8
size: once
J: TRBJ2-2
D: -

DNA: TGTGCCAGCAGCCCAAACAGGGGGTATGGCTACACCTTC
CDR3: CASSPNRGYGYTF
V: TRBV12-3/TRBV12-4
size: -
J: TRBJ1-2
D: TRBD1

DNA: TGTGCCAGCCGATCACCTTGGGGGGGCCTCTACAATGAGCAGTTCTTC
CDR3: CASRSPWGGLYNEQFF
V: TRBV7-9
size: -
J: TRBJ2-1
D: -

DNA: TGCAGTGCCAGTCCCGACATCAGCTCCTACAATGAGCAGTTCTTC
CDR3: CSASPDISSYNEQFF
V: TRBV20-1
size: -
J: TRBJ2-1
D: -

DNA: TGTGCCAGCAGCTTAAGACCGGGGCCGGACGAGCAGTACTTC
CDR3: CASSLRPGPDEQYF
V: TRBV7-6
size: -
J: TRBJ2-7
D: -

DNA: TGTGCCAGCGGCGGGGGTTCGAAACCCTACGAGCAGTACTTC
CDR3: CASGGGSKPYEQYF
V: TRBV7-2
size: -
J: TRBJ2-7
D: TRBD2

DNA: TGCAGTGCTTCCTGGGGTTTAGGGGTCTCACCCCTCCACTTT
CDR3: CSASWGLGVSPLHF
V: TRBV20-1
size: -
J: TRBJ1-6
D: -

DNA: TGTGCCAGCAGAAGCGGGAGGACCCCCTTCAATGAGCAGTTCTTC
CDR3: CASRSGRTPFNEQFF
V: TRBV6-2/TRBV6-3
size: few
J: TRBJ2-1
D: TRBD2

DNA: TGTGCCCGCAGTTTAGTGACACTGCGGGGACTTTACACCGGGGAGCTGTTTTTT
CDR3: CARSLVTLRGLYTGELFF
V: TRBV2
size: -
J: TRBJ2-2
D: -

DNA: TGTGCCAGCAGCCCAATATCCGCGGGAGGACAAGAGACCCAGTACTTC
CDR3: CASSPISAGGQETQYF
V: TRBV7-8
size: -
J: TRBJ2-5
D: TRBD2

DNA: TGTGCCAGCAGCCAGGTCGGGGACTACCGATTGAACACCGGGGAGCTGTTTTTT
CDR3: CASSQVGDYRLNTGELFF
V: TRBV14
size: -
J: TRBJ2-2
D: TRBD2

DNA: TGTGCCAGCACCGGGCAGAGAGGAAAACTGTTTTTT
CDR3: CASTGQRGKLFF
V: TRBV28
size: few
J: TRBJ1-4
D: -

DNA: TGTGCCAGCCGAAAGAATGGGAGAAATGAAAAACTGTTTTTT
CDR3: CASRKNGRNEKLFF
V: TRBV27
size: -
J: TRBJ1-4
D: -

DNA: TGTGCCAGCAGCTCCGGGACACATTACGAGCAGTACTTC
CDR3: CASSSGTHYEQYF
V: TRBV11-2
size: -
J: TRBJ2-7
D: -

DNA: TGCGCCAGCAGCTTGGCCTCGGGAGGCCGGGAGACCCAGTACTTC
CDR3: CASSLASGGRETQYF
V: TRBV5-1
size: -
J: TRBJ2-5
D: TRBD2

DNA: TGCAGTGCGAAGGGACTAGCTGGGACGGAGACCCAGTACTTC
CDR3: CSAKGLAGTETQYF
V: TRBV20-1
size: few
J: TRBJ2-5
D: TRBD2

DNA: TGCAGTGCTAGAAGACAGTTCGTACACGAGACCCAGTACTTC
CDR3: CSARRQFVHETQYF
V: TRBV20-1
size: few
J: TRBJ2-5
D: -

DNA: TGCGCCAGCAGCACCGTGACAGGAACCTACGAGCAGTACTTC
CDR3: CASSTVTGTYEQYF
V: TRBV5-1
size: -
J: TRBJ2-7
D: -

DNA: TGTGCCAGCAGTTGGACGGCTAACAATCAGCCCCAGCATTTT
CDR3: CASSWTANNQPQHF
V: TRBV6-2/TRBV6-3
size: few
J: TRBJ1-5
D: -

DNA: TGCAGTCCAACAGGGGGCGGATATGGCTACACCTTC
CDR3: CSPTGGGYGYTF
V: TRBV20-1
size: -
J: TRBJ1-2
D: TRBD1

DNA: TGTGCCAGCAGCTATCGACAGGGGGTCCAGCCCCAGCATTTT
CDR3: CASSYRQGVQPQHF
V: TRBV5-6
size: many
J: TRBJ1-5
D: TRBD1

DNA: TGCAGTGCTAGGGGACTAGCGGGGACTTTTCCTAGCACAGATACGCAGTATTTT
CDR3: CSARGLAGTFPSTDTQYF
V: TRBV20-1
size: few
J: TRBJ2-3
D: TRBD2

DNA: TGCAGCGTTGAAGCGGGGGGGGAGGCAGATACGCAGTATTTT
CDR3: CSVEAGGEADTQYF
V: TRBV29-1
size: -
J: TRBJ2-3
D: TRBD2

DNA: TGCAGCCTACTACCCCCGATTAGCAATGAGCAGTTCTTC
CDR3: CSLLPPISNEQFF
V: TRBV20-1
size: many
J: TRBJ2-1
D: -

DNA: TGTGCCAGCGTGCGATTCCTAGCCAAAAACATTCAGTACTTC
CDR3: CASVRFLAKNIQYF
V: TRBV13
size: -
J: TRBJ2-4
D: -

DNA: TGTGCCAGCAGCCACGGACTAGCGGGGACCGGGGAGCTGTTTTTT
CDR3: CASSHGLAGTGELFF
V: TRBV7-8
size: -
J: TRBJ2-2
D: TRBD2

DNA: TGCAGTGCTAGAGATAGGCGGGAGGGAGACACCGGGGAGCTGTTTTTT
CDR3: CSARDRREGDTGELFF
V: TRBV20-1
size: -
J: TRBJ2-2
D: TRBD2

DNA: TGCAGTGCTCAGAGACGCTCCTACAATGAGCAGTTCTTC
CDR3: CSAQRRSYNEQFF
V: TRBV20-1
size: -
J: TRBJ2-1
D: -

DNA: TGTGCCAGCAGTTTATCGGCTAGTTCTACGCAGTATTTT
CDR3: CASSLSASSTQYF
V: TRBV27
size: -
J: TRBJ2-3
D: -

DNA: TGTGCCAGTAGTACGGGGTTTTCCGGGGAGCTGTTTTTT
CDR3: CASSTGFSGELFF
V: TRBV19
size: -
J: TRBJ2-2
D: -

DNA: TGTGCCACCAGCAGAGAGTTGGGGGTCTATAGCAATCAGCCCCAGCATTTT
CDR3: CATSRELGVYSNQPQHF
V: TRBV15
size: -
J: TRBJ1-5
D: -

DNA: TGCGCCAGCAGCTCAACAGGGGAAGGCGAGCAGTACTTC
CDR3: CASSSTGEGEQYF
V: TRBV5-1
size: few
J: TRBJ2-7
D: TRBD1

DNA: TGTGCCAGCACCCGACAGGGGCTGAACACTGAAGCTTTCTTT
CDR3: CASTRQGLNTEAFF
V: TRBV7-2
size: -
J: TRBJ1-1
D: TRBD1

DNA: TGTGCCAGGAGCCCCCCTGGGGGGAAAAACATTCAGTACTTC
CDR3: CARSPPGGKNIQYF
V: TRBV5-4
size: -
J: TRBJ2-4
D: -